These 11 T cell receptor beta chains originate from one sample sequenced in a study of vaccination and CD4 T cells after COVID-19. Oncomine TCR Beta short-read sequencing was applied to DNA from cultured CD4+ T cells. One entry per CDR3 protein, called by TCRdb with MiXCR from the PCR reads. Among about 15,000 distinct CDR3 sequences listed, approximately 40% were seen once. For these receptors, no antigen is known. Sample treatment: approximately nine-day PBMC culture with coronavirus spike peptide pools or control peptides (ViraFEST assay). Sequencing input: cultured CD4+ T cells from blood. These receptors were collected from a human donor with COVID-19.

The CDR3 here is CATLGRVSTDTQYF. The CDR3 bases are TGTGCCACCCTGGGCAGGGTCAGCACAGATACGCAGTATTTT. The chain carries TRBV19 and TRBJ2-3, with D perhaps TRBD1 (5 bases). The CDR3 is 14 residues long. In germline, CDR1 is LNHDA, CDR2 SQIVND (reference sequence). V shed 10 bases and J shed 0 bases, with 14 bases lying between them.

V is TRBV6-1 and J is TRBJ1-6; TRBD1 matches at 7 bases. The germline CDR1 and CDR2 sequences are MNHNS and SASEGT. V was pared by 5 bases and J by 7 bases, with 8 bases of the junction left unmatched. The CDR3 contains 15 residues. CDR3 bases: TGTGCCAGCAGTCCGACCGGGACAGCGAATTCACCCCTCCACTTT. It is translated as CASSPTGTANSPLHF.

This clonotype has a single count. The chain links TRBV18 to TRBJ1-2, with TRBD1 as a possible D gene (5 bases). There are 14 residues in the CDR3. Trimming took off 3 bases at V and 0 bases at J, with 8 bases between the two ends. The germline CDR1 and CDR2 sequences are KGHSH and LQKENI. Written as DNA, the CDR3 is TGTGCCAGCTCACCCGGGGGAACTAACTATGGCTACACCTTC. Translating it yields CASSPGGTNYGYTF.

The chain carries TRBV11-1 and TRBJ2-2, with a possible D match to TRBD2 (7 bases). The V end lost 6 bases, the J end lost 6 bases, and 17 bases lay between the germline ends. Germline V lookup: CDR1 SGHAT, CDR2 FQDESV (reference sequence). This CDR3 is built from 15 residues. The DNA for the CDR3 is TGTGCCAGCAGTCGGATGGGGGGGGCGGCCGGGGAGCTGTTTTTT. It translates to CASSRMGGAAGELFF.

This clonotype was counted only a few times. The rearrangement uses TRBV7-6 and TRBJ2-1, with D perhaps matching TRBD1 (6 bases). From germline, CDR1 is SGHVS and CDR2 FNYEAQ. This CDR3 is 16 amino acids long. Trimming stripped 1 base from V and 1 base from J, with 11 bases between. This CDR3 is CASSLVRGKSYNEQFF. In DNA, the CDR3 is TGTGCCAGCAGCTTAGTAAGGGGGAAGTCCTACAATGAGCAGTTCTTC.

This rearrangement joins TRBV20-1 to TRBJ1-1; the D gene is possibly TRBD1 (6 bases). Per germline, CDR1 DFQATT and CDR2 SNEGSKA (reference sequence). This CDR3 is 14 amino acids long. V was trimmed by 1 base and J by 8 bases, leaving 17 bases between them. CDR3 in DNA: TGCAGTGCTAGAGGTTCAGGGCGAGGGGGGGAAGCTTTCTTT. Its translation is CSARGSGRGGEAFF.

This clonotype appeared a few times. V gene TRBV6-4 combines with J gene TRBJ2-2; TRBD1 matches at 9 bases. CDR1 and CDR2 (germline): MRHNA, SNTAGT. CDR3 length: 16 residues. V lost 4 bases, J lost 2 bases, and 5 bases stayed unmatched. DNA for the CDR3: TGTGCCAGCAGTGGGGGACAGGGATACAACACCGGGGAGCTGTTTTTT. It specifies CASSGGQGYNTGELFF.

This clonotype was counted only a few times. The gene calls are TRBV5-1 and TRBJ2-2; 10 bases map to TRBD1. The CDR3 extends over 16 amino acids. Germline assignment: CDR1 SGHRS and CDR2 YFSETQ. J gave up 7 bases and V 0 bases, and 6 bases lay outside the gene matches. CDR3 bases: TGCGCCAGCAGCTTGGCGGCGACAGGGGGCAACGGGGAGCTGTTTTTT. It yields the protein CASSLAATGGNGELFF.

Here the CDR3 reads CASSPATNAGANVLTF. In nucleotides, the CDR3 is TGTGCCAGCAGCCCCGCCACGAACGCTGGGGCCAACGTCCTGACTTTC. The chain joins TRBV6-1 to TRBJ2-6; no clear D gene. Germline assignment: CDR1 MNHNS and CDR2 SASEGT. Trimming took off 6 bases at V and 2 bases at J, with 14 bases between the two ends. The CDR3 has 16 residues.

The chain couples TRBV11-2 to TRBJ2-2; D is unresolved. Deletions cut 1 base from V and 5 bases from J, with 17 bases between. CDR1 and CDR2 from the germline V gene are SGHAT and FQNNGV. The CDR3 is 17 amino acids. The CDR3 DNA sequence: TGTGCCAGCAGCTTAGGCAGGAGCATCACCAGGACCGGGGAGCTGTTTTTT. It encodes CASSLGRSITRTGELFF.

The CDR3 sequence: CASSYGTGGPQYF. The DNA for the CDR3 is TGTGCCAGCAGCTACGGGACAGGGGGGCCCCAGTACTTC. The chain uses TRBV7-2 and TRBJ2-5; 11 nucleotides agree with TRBD1. The V gene's germline CDR1 is SGHTA and CDR2 FQGNSA. The CDR3 is 13 amino acids. V lost 4 bases and J lost 9; bases outside the gene matches: 4. The variable domain in full, completed from reference TRBV7-2 and TRBJ2-5, reads GAGVSQSPSNKVTEKGKDVELRCDPISGHTALYWYRQSLGQGLEFLIYFQGNSAPDKSGLPSDRFSAERTGGSVSTLTIQRTQQEDSAVYLCASSYGTGGPQYFGPGTRLLVL.